Listed below are T cell receptor beta chains from one sample, sequenced in a study of post-analysis software for immune sequencing data. TCRdb passed the PCR reads through MiXCR, listing each CDR3 protein once. This table has about half a million distinct CDR3 sequences, roughly 45% appearing once. Sequencing was done on a sample of blood. These receptors were collected from a girl between 10 and 17 years old with multiple sclerosis. Both conserved end residues are trimmed from each CDR3.

v_call,cdr3_aa
TRBV6-5,ASSLGGTTEAF
TRBV6-9,ASSYRGPATLNYGYT
TRBV2,ASSVGTREGPYNEQF
TRBV29-1,SVSLGQGRDTQY
TRBV7-9,ASSNSGTGDDYT
TRBV7-2,ASRPGPRGGHKF
TRBV5-1,ASSLSASGSNEQF
TRBV10-3,AISDSRIYNEQF
TRBV12-3/TRBV12-4,ASSLGGVDTQY
TRBV6-5,ASSYSMGPVGQF
TRBV7-9,ASSFISGSEQY
TRBV12-3/TRBV12-4,ASSLRGPGQGAKQY
TRBV29-1,SVEDHTREMGRTDTQY
TRBV29-1,SVEGLAENYNEQY
TRBV7-2,ASNLVAETDTQY
TRBV20-1,SARAGLAGGTSYNEQF